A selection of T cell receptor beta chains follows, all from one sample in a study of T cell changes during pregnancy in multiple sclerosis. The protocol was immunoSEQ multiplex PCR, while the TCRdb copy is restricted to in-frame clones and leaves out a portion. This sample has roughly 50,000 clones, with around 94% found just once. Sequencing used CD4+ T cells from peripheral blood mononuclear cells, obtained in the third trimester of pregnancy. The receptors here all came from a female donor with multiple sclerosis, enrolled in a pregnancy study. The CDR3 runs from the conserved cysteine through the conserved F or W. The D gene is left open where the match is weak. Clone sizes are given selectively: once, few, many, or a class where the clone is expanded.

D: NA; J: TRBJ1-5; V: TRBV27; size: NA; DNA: TGTGCCAGCAGTTTTCGAGGGAAGTGGCAGCCCCAGCATTTT; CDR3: CASSFRGKWQPQHF
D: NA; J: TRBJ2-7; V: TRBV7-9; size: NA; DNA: TGTGCCAGCAGCCCGGAGCCTGGGGCCACCCTGAGCTCCTACGAGCAGTACTTC; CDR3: CASSPEPGATLSSYEQYF
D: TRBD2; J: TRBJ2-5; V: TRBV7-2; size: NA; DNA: TGTGCCAGCAGCCCTGGGGGGGCCCAGTACTTC; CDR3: CASSPGGAQYF
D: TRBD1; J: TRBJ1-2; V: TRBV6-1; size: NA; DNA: TGTGCCAGCAGTGATCCCGGACAGGGGATAGGCCTCTATGGCTACACCTTC; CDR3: CASSDPGQGIGLYGYTF
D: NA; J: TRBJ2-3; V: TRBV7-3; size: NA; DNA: TGTGCCAGCAGCTGGACTGCAACAGATACGCAGTATTTT; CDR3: CASSWTATDTQYF
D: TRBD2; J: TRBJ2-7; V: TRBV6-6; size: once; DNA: TGTGCCAGCAGTTACTCGAGGGGTGGGGGGGCCTACGAGCAGTACTTC; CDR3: CASSYSRGGGAYEQYF
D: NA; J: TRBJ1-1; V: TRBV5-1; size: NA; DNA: TGCGCCAGCAGCTTGGTGGCTGGGGCGAACACTGAAGCTTTCTTT; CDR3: CASSLVAGANTEAFF
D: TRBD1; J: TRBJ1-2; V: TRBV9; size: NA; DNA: TGTGCCAGCAGCGGCCCGGACAGGGTTTTCGATGGCTACACCTTC; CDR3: CASSGPDRVFDGYTF
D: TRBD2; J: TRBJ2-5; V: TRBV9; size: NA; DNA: TGTGCCAGCAGCGTAGTCCCGGGAGGGCCCCAAGAGACCCAGTACTTC; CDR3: CASSVVPGGPQETQYF
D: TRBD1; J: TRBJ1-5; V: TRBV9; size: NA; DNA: TGTGCCAGCAGCGTGGGGACAGGGATGAATCAGCCCCAGCATTTT; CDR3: CASSVGTGMNQPQHF
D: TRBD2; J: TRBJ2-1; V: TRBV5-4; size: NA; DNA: TGTGCCAGCAGCTTGGGGCGGGGGAGGTTCAATGAGCAGTTCTTC; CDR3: CASSLGRGRFNEQFF
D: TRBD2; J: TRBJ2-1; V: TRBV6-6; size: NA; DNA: TGTGCCAGCAGCCCTAGGACTAGCGGGAGCAATGAGCAGTTCTTC; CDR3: CASSPRTSGSNEQFF
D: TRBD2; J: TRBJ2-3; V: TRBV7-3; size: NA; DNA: TGTGCCAGCAGCTCTAGCGGGAGAGACACAGATACGCAGTATTTT; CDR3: CASSSSGRDTDTQYF
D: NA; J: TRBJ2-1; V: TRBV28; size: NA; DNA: TGTGCCAGCAGTTCTACCAGGAAGAGCTCCTACAATGAGCAGTTCTTC; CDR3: CASSSTRKSSYNEQFF
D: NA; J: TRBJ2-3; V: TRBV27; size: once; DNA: TGTGCCAGCAGTTTAACGGGAAGTAGTCGCGCAGATACGCAGTATTTT; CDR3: CASSLTGSSRADTQYF
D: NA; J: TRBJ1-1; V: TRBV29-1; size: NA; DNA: TGCAGCGTTGAGCGGCAGAAGGACACTGAAGCTTTCTTT; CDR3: CSVERQKDTEAFF
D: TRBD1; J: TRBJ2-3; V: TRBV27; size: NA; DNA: TGTGCCAGCAGTTTAGAGGGGACAGGGGTTACGCAGTATTTT; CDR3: CASSLEGTGVTQYF
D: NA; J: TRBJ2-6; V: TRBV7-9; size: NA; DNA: TGTGCCGTCAGGGATTCTGGGGCCAACGTCCTGACTTTC; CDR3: CAVRDSGANVLTF
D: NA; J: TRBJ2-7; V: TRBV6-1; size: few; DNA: TGTGCCAGCAGTGGCCGGGACCGCGGGGCCTACGAGCAGTACTTC; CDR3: CASSGRDRGAYEQYF
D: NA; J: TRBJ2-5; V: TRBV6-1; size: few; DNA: TGTGCCAGCAGTGAAGACTGGCGGTTGCCGGAGACCCAGTACTTC; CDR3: CASSEDWRLPETQYF
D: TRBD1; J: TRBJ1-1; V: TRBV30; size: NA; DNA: TGTGCCTGGAGTCCGGACAGGGGGCAAGCTTTCTTT; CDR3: CAWSPDRGQAFF
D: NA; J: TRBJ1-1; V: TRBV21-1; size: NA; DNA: TGTGCCAGCAGCAAAAAAGGGGGAATGGAGATTTACACTGAAGCTTTCTTT; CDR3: CASSKKGGMEIYTEAFF
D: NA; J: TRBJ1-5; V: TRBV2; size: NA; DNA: TGTGCCAGCAGTGAAGCGCGTGTTAGCAATCAGCCCCAGCATTTT; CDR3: CASSEARVSNQPQHF
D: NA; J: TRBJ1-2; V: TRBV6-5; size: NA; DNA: TGTGCCAGCAGTTACCATAGACAGGCCAAAGGGGGCTACACCTTC; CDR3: CASSYHRQAKGGYTF
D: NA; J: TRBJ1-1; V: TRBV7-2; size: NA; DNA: TGTGCCAGCAGCTTAGAGCCCCACAGGGCAGGCACTGAAGCTTTCTTT; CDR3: CASSLEPHRAGTEAFF
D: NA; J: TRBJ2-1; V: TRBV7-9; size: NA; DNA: TGTGCCAGCAGCCCAGGGGACGGAGCGAATGAGCAGTTCTTC; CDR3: CASSPGDGANEQFF
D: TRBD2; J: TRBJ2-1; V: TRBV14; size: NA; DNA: TGTGCCAGCAGCGAGCCGGGACTAGGCTACAATGAGCAGTTCTTC; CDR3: CASSEPGLGYNEQFF
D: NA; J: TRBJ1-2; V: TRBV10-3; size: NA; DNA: TGTGCCATCAGTGTCCAACTGGAGGCGAATGGCTACACCTTC; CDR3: CAISVQLEANGYTF
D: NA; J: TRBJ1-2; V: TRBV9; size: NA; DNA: TGTGCCAGCAGCCCCCGTTCGGAGGTTAACTATGGCTACACCTTC; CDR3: CASSPRSEVNYGYTF
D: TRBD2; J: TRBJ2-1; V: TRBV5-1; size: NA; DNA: TGCGCCAGCAGCGGCTTCGGTAGCGGGAGAATGAATGAGCAGTTCTTC; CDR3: CASSGFGSGRMNEQFF
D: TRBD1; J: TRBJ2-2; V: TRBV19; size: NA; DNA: TGTGCCAGTAGCAGGACAGGCGGGAACACCGGGGAGCTGTTTTTT; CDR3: CASSRTGGNTGELFF
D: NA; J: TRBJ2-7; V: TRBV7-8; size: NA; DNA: TGTGCCAGCAGTCCAACGGAGCTAAAGTACGAGCAGTACTTC; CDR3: CASSPTELKYEQYF
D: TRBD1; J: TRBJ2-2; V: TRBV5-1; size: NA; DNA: TGCGCCAGCAGCCCTGCTAGACAGGGGGCCAACACCGGGGAGCTGTTTTTT; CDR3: CASSPARQGANTGELFF
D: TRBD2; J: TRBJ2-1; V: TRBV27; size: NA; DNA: TGTGCCAGCAACGGACTAGCGGGTTCTGGGGAGCAGTTCTTC; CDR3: CASNGLAGSGEQFF
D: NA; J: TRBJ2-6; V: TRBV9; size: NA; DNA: TGTGCCAGCAGCGGGGGCGCTGGCTCTGGGGCCAACGTCCTGACTTTC; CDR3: CASSGGAGSGANVLTF
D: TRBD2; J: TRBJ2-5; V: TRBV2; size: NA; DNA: TGTGCCAGCGGACTAGCGGGAGGGTCCGTAGAGACCCAGTACTTC; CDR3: CASGLAGGSVETQYF
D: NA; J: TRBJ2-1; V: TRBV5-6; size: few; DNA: TGTGCCAGCAGCGGAATGACAGCCACCTACAATGAGCAGTTCTTC; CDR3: CASSGMTATYNEQFF
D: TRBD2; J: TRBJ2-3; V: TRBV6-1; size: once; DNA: TGTGCCAGCGGGGGACTAGCGGGGTTCACAGATACGCAGTATTTT; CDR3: CASGGLAGFTDTQYF
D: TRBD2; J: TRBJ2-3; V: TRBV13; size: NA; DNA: TGTGCCAGCAGCTTAGGCGGACTAGCGGGGGGGGCAGATACGCAGTATTTT; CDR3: CASSLGGLAGGADTQYF
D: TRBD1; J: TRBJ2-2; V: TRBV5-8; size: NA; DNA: TGTGCCAGCACCTCGGGACAGGGGAGTTCCGGGGAGCTGTTTTTT; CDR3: CASTSGQGSSGELFF
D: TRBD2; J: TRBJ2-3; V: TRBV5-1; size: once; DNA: TGCGCCAGCAGCTCCGAGCGGGAGGCGAGCACAGATACGCAGTATTTT; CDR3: CASSSEREASTDTQYF
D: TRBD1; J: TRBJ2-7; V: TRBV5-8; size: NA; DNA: TGTGCCAGCAGCGGGGGACAGGCAAGGCGATACTTC; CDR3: CASSGGQARRYF
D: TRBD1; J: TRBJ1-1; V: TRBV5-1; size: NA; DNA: TGCGCCAGCAGCTTGGTACAGGGGGCCTTAGGTGAAGCTTTCTTT; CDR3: CASSLVQGALGEAFF
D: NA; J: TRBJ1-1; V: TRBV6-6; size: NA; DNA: TGTGCCAGCAGTTACGAACGCTTCGGGACTGAAGCTTTCTTT; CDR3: CASSYERFGTEAFF
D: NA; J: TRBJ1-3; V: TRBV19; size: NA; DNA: TGTGCCAGTAGTCCGCGTGCCGGAAACACCATATATTTT; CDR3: CASSPRAGNTIYF
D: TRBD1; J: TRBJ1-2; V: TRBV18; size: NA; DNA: TGTGCCAGCTCACCTCGACAGGGTAGCAGCTATGGCTACACCTTC; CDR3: CASSPRQGSSYGYTF
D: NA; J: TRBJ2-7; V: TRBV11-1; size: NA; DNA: TGTGCCAGCAGCTTAGACAGGGCCGAGCAGTACTTC; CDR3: CASSLDRAEQYF
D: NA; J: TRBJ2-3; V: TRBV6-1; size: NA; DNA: TGTGCCAGCAGTGAAAGGCGGGAAAGCCTCACGCAGTATTTT; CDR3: CASSERRESLTQYF
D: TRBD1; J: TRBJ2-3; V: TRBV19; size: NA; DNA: TGTGCCAGTAGTACCGGACAGGGATTTGGTCCCGATACGCAGTATTTT; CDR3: CASSTGQGFGPDTQYF
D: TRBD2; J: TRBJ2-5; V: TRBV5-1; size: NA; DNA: TGCGCCAGCAGCTTGAGTGGCCTAGCGGGAGGAGGAGAGACCCAGTACTTC; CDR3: CASSLSGLAGGGETQYF
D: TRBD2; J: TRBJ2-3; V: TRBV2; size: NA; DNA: TGTGCCAGCAGTGTAACGTCTAGCGGGTCCGATACGCAGTATTTT; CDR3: CASSVTSSGSDTQYF
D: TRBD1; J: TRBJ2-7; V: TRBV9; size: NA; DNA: TGTGCCAGCAGCGTGGGACAGGGGGCAGGCGAGCAGTACTTC; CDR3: CASSVGQGAGEQYF
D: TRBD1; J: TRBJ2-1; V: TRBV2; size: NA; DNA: TGTGCCAGCAGTGATCTCGACAGGGTGAGAGGCAATGAGCAGTTCTTC; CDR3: CASSDLDRVRGNEQFF
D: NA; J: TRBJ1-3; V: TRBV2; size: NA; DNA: TGTGCCAGCAGTGATGATGAGTCCACCATATATTTT; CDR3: CASSDDESTIYF
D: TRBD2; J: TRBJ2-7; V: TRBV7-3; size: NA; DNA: TGTGCCAGCAGCTTAAGATCGGGGGCTAGCGGGGGCTACGAGCAGTACTTC; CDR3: CASSLRSGASGGYEQYF
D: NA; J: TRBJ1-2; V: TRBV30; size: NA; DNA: TGTGCCTGGAGTGAACAGTCAGGGTATAACTATGGCTACACCTTC; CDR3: CAWSEQSGYNYGYTF
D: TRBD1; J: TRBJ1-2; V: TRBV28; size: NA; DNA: TGTGCCAGCAGTTCCGCCGGACAGGGGATAAGAGTCGGCTACACCTTC; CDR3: CASSSAGQGIRVGYTF
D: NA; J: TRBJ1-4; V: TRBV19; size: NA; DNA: TGTGCCAGTAGTATAGGAGGCAATGAAAAACTGTTTTTT; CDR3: CASSIGGNEKLFF
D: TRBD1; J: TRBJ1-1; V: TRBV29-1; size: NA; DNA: TGCAGCGTGTGGACAGGGGGCGAATACACTGAAGCTTTCTTT; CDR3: CSVWTGGEYTEAFF
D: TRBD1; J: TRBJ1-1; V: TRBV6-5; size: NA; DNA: TGTGCCAGCAGTTCTAAACTGGGACAGATGAACACTGAAGCTTTCTTT; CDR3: CASSSKLGQMNTEAFF